These T cell receptor beta chains were read from a single sample in a study of T cells expressing NK-cell markers. TCRdb reworked the 5' RACE reads into one entry per CDR3 protein, no DNA. The table for this sample gives about 460,000 distinct CDR3 sequences. Input material: blood T cells: a sorted CD56 or NKG2C T cell subset, CD4+ or CD8+ T cells, or bulk PBMC T cells (not recorded which). The receptor set was obtained from a woman aged 50 to 60 in good health. CDR3s include the opening cysteine and the closing phenylalanine or tryptophan.

v_call	j_call	cdr3_aa
TRBV18	TRBJ2-7	CASSPRSGSSYEQYF
TRBV5-1	TRBJ2-1	CASSLGGGTSAEFF
TRBV11-2	TRBJ1-1	CASSHMFTGAEAFF
TRBV29-1	TRBJ2-1	CSTSLGFGNEQFF
TRBV24-1	TRBJ2-1	CATSDRATGPLSEQFF
TRBV20-1	TRBJ2-3	CSASLFGRAIDTQYF
TRBV11-2	TRBJ2-2	CASSSGLAGVYGELFF
TRBV5-1	TRBJ2-1	CASSQTGAQYNEQFF
TRBV24-1	TRBJ2-3	CATGRSGRADLKSDTQYF
TRBV20-1	TRBJ2-1	CSARVQKRARIISSYNEQFF
TRBV12-5	TRBJ2-1	CASKIDTWENSYNEQFF
TRBV24-1	TRBJ2-6	CATSDFGGAGANVLTF
TRBV5-1	TRBJ2-1	CASSLSSLAESYNEQFF
TRBV29-1	TRBJ2-2	CSVAHGPTGELFFF
TRBV3-1	TRBJ2-7	CASSHRKAYEQYF
TRBV3-1	TRBJ2-1	CASSQATGYNEQFF
TRBV5-1	TRBJ1-4	CASSFGRGGEKLFF
TRBV12-3/TRBV12-4	TRBJ2-2	CASSEDRVSNTGELFF
TRBV9	TRBJ2-7	CASSETGSREQYF
TRBV12-3/TRBV12-4	TRBJ2-1	CASSSGTRFSNEQFF
TRBV7-3	TRBJ1-2	CASSPDQSYGYTF
TRBV24-1	TRBJ2-1	CATSEGSIESKNEQFF
TRBV6-6	TRBJ2-7	CATRGDFSYEQYF
TRBV29-1	TRBJ1-2	CSVGHRLKINYGYTF
TRBV27	TRBJ1-1	CASSLGFVNTEAFF
TRBV27	TRBJ2-1	CASSLGVAGSREQFF
TRBV29-1	TRBJ1-4	CSVYRGGGEKLFF
TRBV5-1	TRBJ2-1	CASSSGGLADLSYNEQFF
TRBV5-1	TRBJ1-1	CASSSRGGGNTEAFF
TRBV5-1	TRBJ2-1	CASSLIPLAGGPGNEQFF
TRBV5-4	TRBJ1-5	CASSSGGNRNQPQHF
TRBV4-1	TRBJ1-2	CASSRGTGENYGYTF
TRBV12-3/TRBV12-4	TRBJ2-7	CASSWPASFSYEQYF
TRBV20-1	TRBJ2-1	CSARSMAGVWGVQFF
TRBV11-3	TRBJ2-5	CASSATSGIEETQYF
TRBV5-1	TRBJ2-2	CASSLAVRGDTGELFF
TRBV12-3/TRBV12-4	TRBJ1-2	CASSLGRGLYYGYTF
TRBV5-1	TRBJ2-1	CASSLGPLGINEQFF
TRBV7-8	TRBJ2-2	CASSFNRQGANTGELFF
TRBV7-8	TRBJ2-3	CASSPIPRREGTQYF
TRBV6-5	TRBJ2-1	CASSAGLAGLFYNEQFF
TRBV4-1	TRBJ2-2	CASSHPRGGATGELFF
TRBV3-1	TRBJ1-1	CASSDTGSKGEAFF
TRBV15	TRBJ1-2	CATSSPEGRVVGYTF
TRBV6-5	TRBJ2-5	CASSLVGQPQETQYF
TRBV6-5	TRBJ2-2	CASSPSRPGELFF
TRBV19	TRBJ2-1	CAGSIDGRGAYNEQFF
TRBV30	TRBJ2-1	CAWSVGLAGYNEQFF
TRBV6-1	TRBJ1-6	CASSEAGGRSPLHF
TRBV10-3	TRBJ2-7	CAISESAAGNRHEQYF
TRBV25-1	TRBJ2-3	CASRQGHTDTQYF
TRBV5-1	TRBJ2-5	CASSLDTTKETQYF
TRBV27	TRBJ2-3	CASSLLQFGHTDTQYF
TRBV7-2	TRBJ2-1	CASSSRLTMYNEQFF
TRBV5-1	TRBJ2-5	CASSFTGGVWETQYF
TRBV3-1	TRBJ2-1	CASSLFGTRFSDEQFF
TRBV6-1	TRBJ2-7	CASSLAGGLYEQYF